The rows below give T cell receptor beta chains drawn from one sample of a study of blood T cell repertoires in COVID-19. Profiled with immunoSEQ multiplex PCR; TCRdb holds only in-frame clones, not every one. The data contain 95,000 to 110,000 clones, around four fifths of them singletons. Input material: peripheral blood. The receptor set was obtained from a man between 65 and 80 years old with acute or convalescent COVID-19. Both conserved end residues are part of each CDR3. The order of the fields is V gene, clone size, J gene, CDR3 length, D gene, CDR3 DNA, CDR3 protein. A D gene is named only where the DNA matches it firmly. Expanded clones get a size class; other rows say once, few or many, or leave the size out.

V: TRBV3-1/TRBV3-2; size: .; J: TRBJ1-4; length: 14; D: .; DNA: TGTGCCAGCAGCCAAGGGCAGACCGAGGGAAAACTGTTTTTT; CDR3: CASSQGQTEGKLFF
V: TRBV5-1; size: .; J: TRBJ2-2; length: 15; D: .; DNA: TGCGCCAGCAGCTTGTCAGGGGCCCACACCGGGGAGCTGTTTTTT; CDR3: CASSLSGAHTGELFF
V: TRBV11-3; size: .; J: TRBJ2-5; length: 13; D: TRBD1; DNA: TGTGCCAGCAGTTCCGGGACAGGAGAGACCCAGTACTTC; CDR3: CASSSGTGETQYF
V: TRBV11-2; size: .; J: TRBJ2-3; length: 15; D: .; DNA: TGTGCCAGCAGCTTAGTAGACAGCTACACAGATACGCAGTATTTT; CDR3: CASSLVDSYTDTQYF
V: TRBV7-9; size: .; J: TRBJ1-2; length: 15; D: .; DNA: TGTGCCAGCAGCTTAGCTGCAGGGGAAATGAGTGGCTACACCTTC; CDR3: CASSLAAGEMSGYTF
V: TRBV11-2; size: once; J: TRBJ1-2; length: 13; D: .; DNA: TGTGCCAGCAGTTTAGATAGGTCCCAGCGGACCTTCTTC; CDR3: CASSLDRSQRTFF
V: TRBV10-3; size: .; J: TRBJ1-2; length: 14; D: TRBD1; DNA: TGTGCCATCAGTGAGTTACAGGGGCGTGATGGCTACACCTTC; CDR3: CAISELQGRDGYTF
V: TRBV7-9; size: .; J: TRBJ1-2; length: 11; D: .; DNA: TGTGCCAGCAGTCCAACGGGACAAGGGTTTTTC; CDR3: CASSPTGQGFF
V: TRBV6-5; size: .; J: TRBJ2-7; length: 14; D: TRBD1; DNA: TGTGCCAGCCAACGTGGGACAGCCTCCTACGAGCAGTACTTC; CDR3: CASQRGTASYEQYF
V: TRBV7-9; size: once; J: TRBJ2-1; length: 13; D: TRBD1; DNA: TGTGCCAGCAGCCTGGGACAGGGTAATGAGCAGTTCTTC; CDR3: CASSLGQGNEQFF